The 14 T cell receptor beta chains reported below all come from one sample, sequenced in a study of T-cell memory formation after mild COVID-19. Each CDR3 protein is one row after TCRdb ran MiXCR on the 5' RACE reads. Found here are hundreds of thousands of distinct CDR3 sequences, over 15% of them singletons; the top ten hold 20% to 25%. What was sequenced was PBMCs or a T cell subset sorted from them (not recorded which). The origin of the receptors is a man aged 18 to 30 who had mild COVID-19 (a few samples of this study predate the infection). Cell type and time point are not known.

This clonotype was seen more than once but under ten times. This chain connects TRBV6-6 to TRBJ2-1, with a weak D call TRBD1 (6 bases). The germline V gene has CDR1 MNHNY and CDR2 SVGAGI (reference sequence). The CDR3 runs 15 residues. Trimming took off 2 bases at V and 2 bases at J, with 10 bases between the two ends. CDR3 sequence: CASSYQGPPYNEQFF. CDR3 nucleotides: TGTGCCAGCAGTTACCAGGGGCCCCCCTACAATGAGCAGTTCTTC.

The chain uses TRBV20-1 and TRBJ2-1, with D uncertain. The V and J ends lost 3 bases and 7 bases respectively, with 10 bases between them. Germline CDR1 is DFQATT and CDR2 is SNEGSKA (reference sequence). This CDR3 is built from 12 residues. The CDR3 DNA reads TGCAGTGCTAGTAGGCTTTTAAATGAGCAGTTCTTC. Amino acid sequence: CSASRLLNEQFF.

The chain combines TRBV7-9 with TRBJ2-1, with 10 bases that match TRBD1. The CDR3 is 16 residues long. V lost 3 bases to trimming and J lost 6 bases; unmatched junction nucleotides: 8. Germline CDR1 SEHNR, CDR2 FQNEAQ (reference sequence). CDR3 coding DNA: TGTGCCAGCAGCTTTAAACCGGGACAGGGGTTCAATGAGCAGTTCTTC. This gives the protein CASSFKPGQGFNEQFF. Full variable domain (remainder filled in from reference TRBV7-9 and TRBJ2-1): DTGVSQNPRHKITKRGQNVTFRCDPISEHNRLYWYRQTLGQGPEFLTYFQNEAQLEKSRLLSDRFSAERPKGSFSTLEIQRTEQGDSAMYLCASSFKPGQGFNEQFFGPGTRLTVL.

This clonotype occurred a few times. The rearrangement joins TRBV12-3 or TRBV12-4 to TRBJ1-3; D gene uncertain. The length of the CDR3 is 16 residues. V lost 5 bases to trimming and J lost 0 bases, with 14 bases between them. Here the CDR3 DNA reads TGTGCCAGCAGTCGGGCCCTAAAGTTCTCTGGAAACACCATATATTTT. This encodes CASSRALKFSGNTIYF.

Notes on this clonotype: A much more abundant neighbour one base away suggests this may be a read error. V gene TRBV7-8 combines with J gene TRBJ2-7; D remains unclear. The V gene's germline CDR1 is SGHVS and CDR2 FQNEAQ. This CDR3 is 16 amino acids long. Trimming left V 7 bases short and J 3 bases short, with 22 bases between. As DNA, the CDR3 is TGTGCCAGCACCCCCCAGACCTTCCAATCCTTCTACGAGCAGTACTTC. Its translation: CASTPQTFQSFYEQYF.

J is TRBJ2-7 and V is TRBV4-1; D not certain. V lost 2 bases and J 5 bases, leaving 13 bases between the germline ends. The CDR3 covers 14 residues. Germline values: CDR1 MGHRA, CDR2 YSYEKL. The CDR3, as DNA: TGCGCCAGCAGCCAAATCGGACCTTTCGACGAGCAGTACTTC. This translates into CASSQIGPFDEQYF.

This clonotype was seen ten or more times. V is TRBV7-6 and J is TRBJ2-1; TRBD1 or TRBD2 may be the D gene (5 bases each). CDR1 and CDR2 (germline): SGHVS, FNYEAQ. This CDR3 comprises 15 residues. V lost 4 bases, J lost 6 bases, and 16 bases lay in between. CDR3 coding DNA: TGTGCCAGCAGCTCACCAGGGTCGGGGAGCAATGAGCAGTTCTTC. Translation: CASSSPGSGSNEQFF. The whole variable domain, filled in from reference TRBV7-6 and TRBJ2-1, reads GAGVSQSPRYKVTKRGQDVALRCDPISGHVSLYWYRQALGQGPEFLTYFNYEAQQDKSGLPNDRFSAERPEGSISTLTIQRTEQRDSAMYRCASSSPGSGSNEQFFGPGTRLTVL.

This clonotype has a handful of counts. The CDR3 spells CASSLVSYSEQFF. The DNA of the CDR3 is TGTGCCAGCAGCTTAGTCAGCTATTCTGAGCAGTTCTTC. V gene TRBV7-3 combines with J gene TRBJ2-1; D is undetermined. Per germline, CDR1 SGHTA and CDR2 FQGTGA. CDR3 length equals 13 residues. V was cut by 2 bases and J by 9 bases, with 11 bases left in between.

As for this clonotype: An end of the junction does not agree with germline; a read error may underlie this. The rearrangement joins TRBV7-9 to TRBJ2-3; 10 nucleotides agree with TRBD2. Per the germline V gene, CDR1 is SEHNR and CDR2 is FQNEAQ (reference sequence). The CDR3 extends over 16 amino acids. The CDR3 bases are TGTGCCAGCAGCCCACCGGGACTAGCGTCCCTAGATACTCAGTATTTT. Its translation: CASSPPGLASLDTQYF.

This CDR3 is CASSLAGIQETQYF. The CDR3 bases are TGCGCCAGCAGCTTGGCCGGGATCCAAGAGACCCAGTACTTC. This chain joins TRBV5-1 and TRBJ2-5, with D maybe TRBD2 (5 bases). CDR1 is SGHRS, CDR2 YFSETQ, per germline. Trimming took off 0 bases at V and 1 base at J, with 7 bases between the two ends. CDR3 length equals 14 residues.

This clonotype was seen a handful of times. The chain joins TRBV4-1 to TRBJ2-2; tentative D call: TRBD2 (6 bases). Trimming removed 0 bases from V and 5 bases from J, with 13 bases in between. Germline V gene data show CDR1 as MGHRA and CDR2 as YSYEKL. The CDR3 extends over 16 amino acids. CDR3 nucleotides: TGCGCCAGCAGCCAAGAGGGGGGTAGTATTACCGGGGAGCTGTTTTTT. It codes for CASSQEGGSITGELFF.

V usage is TRBV7-2 and J usage is TRBJ2-3; 10 nucleotides align to TRBD2. Trimming cost V 4 bases and J 6 bases; bases outside gene matches: 7. The V gene's germline CDR1 is SGHTA and CDR2 FQGNSA. This CDR3 is built from 15 residues. Here the CDR3 DNA reads TGTGCCAGCAGCTCGGAGCGGGGGGGTCGGGATACGCAGTATTTT. Translating gives CASSSERGGRDTQYF.

This clonotype was observed a few times. The CDR3 bases are TGTGCCAGCAGTTCGGGACAGGGGAATCCTCGCTCCTACGAGCAGTACTTC. Translating gives CASSSGQGNPRSYEQYF. The rearrangement joins TRBV12-3 or TRBV12-4 to TRBJ2-7; 10 bases agree with TRBD1. With V trimmed by 4 bases and J by 0 bases, 9 bases remained unmatched. This CDR3 region has 17 residues.

The chain has TRBV5-1 and TRBJ2-2; 7 nucleotides line up with TRBD1. CDR3 length: 15 residues. The germline gives CDR1 SGHRS, CDR2 YFSETQ. V was pared by 0 bases and J by 7 bases, with 6 bases of the junction left unmatched. This CDR3 reads CASSLALTGIGELFF. CDR3 coding DNA: TGCGCCAGCAGCTTGGCCTTGACAGGGATCGGGGAGCTGTTTTTT.